This TCR beta chain was captured in a study of T cells in Graves' hyperthyroidism and ophthalmopathy. The wider study: Initial diagnosis, before any treatment, was when peripheral blood was collected. Notes on the study in general: Most expanded thyroid clonotypes above 0.001 recurred in blood.

This clonotype was seen many times. Its target is unknown. V lost 7 bases and J 2 bases, leaving 21 bases between the germline ends. Germline V gene data show CDR1 as SNHLY and CDR2 as FYNNEI. This CDR3 has 16 residues. Amplified regions were TCR beta CDR3 sequences from RNA transcripts. Researchers ran a first-round RT-PCR on the TCR CDR3 using the HTBI primer set. TCRdb re-called the multiplex PCR reads with MiXCR, one entry per CDR3 protein. The sample has around 350,000 distinct CDR3 sequences; more than 14% are singletons. Specimen: blood. The rearrangement joins TRBV2 to TRBJ2-7, with D perhaps matching TRBD1 or TRBD2 (6 bases each). This receptor was taken from a woman aged 25 to 45 with Graves' ophthalmopathy. The CDR3 reads CASTLMSGGPTYEQYF. The CDR3 DNA reads TGTGCCAGCACTCTAATGTCCGGGGGCCCTACCTACGAGCAGTACTTC.